These T cell receptor beta chains were read from a single sample in a study of cytomegalovirus exposure and HLA in healthy donors. Method: immunoSEQ multiplex PCR; TCRdb's copy keeps in-frame clones and lacks some. The sample consists of 140,000 or so clones, roughly 75% of them appearing once. Specimen: PBMCs. All receptors come from a female donor in good health and CMV-seronegative. The CDR3 runs from the conserved cysteine through the conserved F or W. D genes are given only for firm matches. The listing skips clone size in some rows; elsewhere it reads once, few, many or a size class.

CASSPVGRVDYGYTF | TGTGCCAGCAGTCCTGTCGGGAGGGTTGACTATGGCTACACCTTC | NA | few | TRBJ1-2 | 15 | TRBV6-5
CASTLGLRGGNEQFF | TGCGCCAGCACCCTGGGGCTCAGGGGTGGGAATGAGCAGTTCTTC | NA | NA | TRBJ2-1 | 15 | TRBV5-1
CASSYNRDRGRRGTFF | TGTGCCAGCAGTTACAACCGGGACAGGGGGAGGCGGGGTACGTTCTTC | TRBD1 | once | TRBJ2-1 | 16 | TRBV6-5
CASRRQGQAYEQYF | TGTGCCAGCAGAAGACAGGGGCAGGCCTACGAGCAGTACTTC | TRBD1 | NA | TRBJ2-7 | 14 | TRBV28
CASSLLQGRSEKLFF | TGTGCCAGCAGTTTACTACAGGGGCGTAGTGAAAAACTGTTTTTT | TRBD1 | NA | TRBJ1-4 | 15 | TRBV28
CVSSFAPSSYNEQFF | TGTGTCAGCAGTTTCGCACCTAGCTCCTACAATGAGCAGTTCTTC | NA | NA | TRBJ2-1 | 15 | TRBV6-5
CASTPVGGSGRQETQYF | TGTGCCAGCACCCCCGTAGGAGGTAGCGGGCGCCAAGAGACCCAGTACTTC | TRBD2 | NA | TRBJ2-5 | 17 | TRBV28
CASSLPRTDWGQVSDGYTF | TGTGCCAGCAGTTTACCCCGGACAGATTGGGGTCAAGTGAGTGATGGCTACACCTTC | NA | NA | TRBJ1-2 | 19 | TRBV28
CASSPLSGRRTIGYTF | TGTGCCAGCTCACCACTCTCGGGCCGGAGGACTATTGGCTACACCTTC | NA | NA | TRBJ1-2 | 16 | TRBV18
CASSFTGGITDTQYF | TGTGCCAGCAGCTTTACAGGGGGCATCACAGATACGCAGTATTTT | TRBD1 | NA | TRBJ2-3 | 15 | TRBV11-3